Below, 26 T cell receptor beta chains from the same sample are listed, as sequenced in a study of T cell repertoires in aging, cancer and after chemotherapy. TCR beta rearrangements were amplified from peripheral blood genomic DNA. Rearranged V-D-J TRB sequences were amplified with a mixed TRB-A/B primer pool. One entry per CDR3 protein results from TCRdb running MiXCR on the multiplex PCR reads. This sample has under 12,000 distinct CDR3 sequences; 30% occur once, and the top ten carry 1.5% to 2%. The specimen sequenced was blood. These receptors were obtained from a human donor in good health.

About this clonotype: Being one base from a much bigger clone, this may be a read error. Here the CDR3 DNA reads TGCAGTGCTAGAGCCTCGACTAGCGTGTACGGGCAGTACTTC. It codes for CSARASTSVYGQYF. The chain joins TRBV20-1 to TRBJ2-7; 8 bases are shared with TRBD2. Per the germline V gene, CDR1 is DFQATT and CDR2 is SNEGSKA (reference sequence). The CDR3 totals 14 residues.

V is TRBV7-9 and J is TRBJ2-1; 10 nucleotides line up with TRBD2. Germline loops: CDR1 SEHNR, CDR2 FQNEAQ (reference sequence). The CDR3 runs to 15 residues. V dropped 3 bases and J dropped 9; count of bases not matched to a gene: 8. Written as DNA, the CDR3 is TGTGCCAGCAGCTTGTTAACTAGCGGGAAGTCTGAGCAGTTCTTC. It specifies CASSLLTSGKSEQFF.

CDR3 bases: TGTGCCAGCAGGGGACACAGTAAAAACCAGAACACCGGGGAGCTGTTTTTT. It is translated as CASRGHSKNQNTGELFF. The chain uses TRBV6-1 and TRBJ2-2; D is perhaps TRBD1 (6 bases). Germline values: CDR1 MNHNS, CDR2 SASEGT. V lost 6 bases and J 1 base, leaving 18 bases between the germline ends. This CDR3 contains 17 residues.

J is TRBJ2-7 and V is TRBV11-2; 7 nucleotides match TRBD1. The ends lost 5 bases at V and 4 bases at J; junction bases unmatched: 8. CDR1 and CDR2 (germline): SGHAT, FQNNGV. The length of the CDR3 is 14 residues. The CDR3 loop is CASSQGVTLYEQYF. DNA for the CDR3: TGTGCCAGCAGCCAGGGGGTGACCCTTTACGAGCAGTACTTC.

This clonotype occurred a few times. V gene TRBV19 combines with J gene TRBJ2-3, with TRBD1 matching 8 bases. The junction had 7 bases not matched to a gene; V was cut back by 3 bases and J by 5 bases. The CDR3 has 15 amino acids. In germline, CDR1 is LNHDA, CDR2 SQIVND (reference sequence). This CDR3 reads CASSITGGKRDTQYF. DNA of the CDR3: TGTGCCAGTAGTATTACAGGGGGTAAGAGAGATACGCAGTATTTT.

By frequency in the sample, this clonotype is medium-sized. V and J are TRBV6-5 and TRBJ1-2, with D tentatively TRBD1 (5 bases). Per germline, CDR1 MNHEY and CDR2 SVGAGI. V lost 3 bases to trimming and J lost 10 bases, with 18 bases between them. CDR3 length: 14 residues. The CDR3 loop reads CASSYGLGAAAYTF. The CDR3 DNA follows: TGTGCCAGCAGTTATGGGTTAGGGGCAGCGGCCTACACCTTC.

This clonotype was observed a handful of times. V usage is TRBV7-2 and J usage is TRBJ1-2; D is undetermined. V was pared by 1 base and J by 4 bases, with 13 bases between. The CDR3 is 15 residues long. Per germline, CDR1 SGHTA and CDR2 FQGNSA. CDR3: CASSLEQLTSYGYTF. In DNA form, the CDR3 reads TGTGCCAGCAGCTTAGAGCAGTTGACCTCCTATGGCTACACCTTC.

This clonotype occurred a few times. The chain uses TRBV10-1 and TRBJ2-5; D is unresolved. The V gene's germline CDR1 is WNHNN and CDR2 SYGVQD (reference sequence). This CDR3 has 15 residues. Trimming shortened V by 2 bases and J by 1 base, and 11 bases separated the two germline ends. The CDR3 loop is CASSEGPSGQETQYF. The CDR3 DNA reads TGCGCCAGCAGTGAGGGGCCCTCGGGCCAAGAGACCCAGTACTTC.

This clonotype came up a few times. The V call is TRBV7-9, the J call TRBJ1-1, with D unclear. The CDR3 loop spans 13 amino acids. Germline V gives CDR1 SEHNR, CDR2 FQNEAQ (reference sequence). The ends were cut back, 5 bases at V and 1 base at J, with 8 bases in the middle. CDR3: CASSLQENTEAFF. CDR3 nucleotides: TGTGCCAGCAGCCTTCAAGAGAACACTGAAGCTTTCTTT. The complete variable domain, with remaining parts taken from reference TRBV7-9 and TRBJ1-1, reads DTGVSQNPRHKITKRGQNVTFRCDPISEHNRLYWYRQTLGQGPEFLTYFQNEAQLEKSRLLSDRFSAERPKGSFSTLEIQRTEQGDSAMYLCASSLQENTEAFFGQGTRLTVV.

This clonotype was counted a few times. The V and J genes are TRBV20-1 and TRBJ2-1; D may be TRBD2 (6 bases). V lost 1 base and J lost 15, with 19 bases in between. CDR3 length: 13 amino acids. In germline, CDR1 is DFQATT, CDR2 SNEGSKA (reference sequence). In DNA form, the CDR3 reads TGCAGTGCTAGAGCCTGGGGCGGGGAGGATTCGTTCTTC. Amino acids: CSARAWGGEDSFF.

With regard to this clonotype: One junction end does not reproduce the germline sequence, and a read error may be involved. The gene calls are TRBV10-3 and TRBJ2-1; D perhaps matches TRBD2 (5 bases). The CDR3 totals 13 residues. Germline CDR1 ENHRY, CDR2 SYGVKD. This CDR3 is CASSYAAVNEQFF. The CDR3 nucleotides read TGTGCCAGCAGTTACGCAGCGGTCAATGAGCAGTTCTTC.

This clonotype is deemed medium-sized (0.01 to 0.1%). The chain joins TRBV7-6 to TRBJ2-7; 11 bases map to TRBD1. This CDR3 spans 16 amino acids. In germline, CDR1 is SGHVS, CDR2 FNYEAQ. Trimming at V came to 11 bases and at J to 5 bases, leaving 17 bases not matched to a gene. CDR3 in DNA: TGTGCCTTACGGACAGGGGGCGGTTTAGGGGCCGACGAGCAGTACTTC. Its translation is CALRTGGGLGADEQYF.

The chain combines TRBV7-2 with TRBJ2-7, with unresolved D. The CDR3 extends over 16 amino acids. CDR1 and CDR2 from the germline V gene are SGHTA and FQGNSA. Trimming removed 5 bases at V and 3 bases at J, with 20 bases between. In DNA form, the CDR3 reads TGTGCCAGCAGCAATCTCCGCACGGGCAGCTACTACGAGCAGTACTTC. Protein sequence: CASSNLRTGSYYEQYF.

The chain joins TRBV28 to TRBJ2-2, with D uncertain. Germline values: CDR1 MDHEN, CDR2 SYDVKM. There are 14 residues in the CDR3. Trimming stripped 7 bases from V and 6 bases from J, with 15 bases between. The CDR3 coding sequence is TGTGCCAGCAAGGGCCCGAATCGGGCCGGGGAGCTGTTTTTT. This translates into CASKGPNRAGELFF.

The V call is TRBV15, the J call TRBJ1-1; 8 bases map to TRBD1. With 5 bases clipped from V and 0 bases from J, the junction kept 5 bases outside the gene matches. The CDR3 contains 15 residues. Germline V gene sequence: CDR1 LNHNV, CDR2 YYDKDF (reference sequence). As DNA, the CDR3 is TGTGCCACCAGCTCAAGGACAGGGATGAACACTGAAGCTTTCTTT. It codes for CATSSRTGMNTEAFF.

The chain combines TRBV6-2 or TRBV6-3 with TRBJ2-7, with a possible D match to TRBD1 (6 bases). The CDR3 is made up of 13 amino acids. Between the trimmed V and J ends, which lost 5 bases and 2 bases, there was a span of 10 bases. Germline values: CDR1 MNHEY, CDR2 SVGEGT. CDR3 sequence: CASSPTGTYEQYV. As DNA, the CDR3 is TGTGCCAGCAGTCCGACAGGAACCTACGAGCAGTACGTC.

This clonotype was picked up a small number of times. The J gene is TRBJ2-3, the V gene TRBV7-2; the D is unclear. CDR1 is SGHTA and CDR2 is FQGNSA in the germline V gene. This CDR3 comprises 15 residues. Trimming removed 4 bases from V and 0 bases from J, with 11 bases in between. The CDR3 protein is CASSSTTSSTDTQYF. CDR3 nucleotides: TGTGCCAGCAGCTCGACAACGAGTAGCACAGATACGCAGTATTTT.

V usage is TRBV27 and J usage is TRBJ1-2, with 8 bases that match TRBD1. Trimming removed 6 bases from V and 8 bases from J; junction bases left unmatched: 11. The CDR3 is 14 residues long. Germline assignment: CDR1 MNHEY and CDR2 SMNVEV (reference sequence). The CDR3 here is CASRWIQGAGGYTF. The CDR3 DNA follows: TGTGCCAGCAGATGGATCCAGGGGGCTGGGGGCTACACCTTC.

This clonotype has a handful of counts. The gene calls are TRBV5-6 and TRBJ1-1; 9 positions agree with TRBD1. CDR3 length equals 15 residues. Germline V gives CDR1 SGHDT, CDR2 YYEEEE. Losses at the gene ends were 3 bases for V and 5 bases for J; bases not matched to a gene: 8. The CDR3 DNA reads TGTGCCAGCAGCTGGGGGACAGGGAAAGCGACTGAAGCTTTCTTT. The encoded protein is CASSWGTGKATEAFF.

A few counts support this clonotype. The chain couples TRBV29-1 to TRBJ1-4; 12 nucleotides match TRBD1. The V and J ends lost 8 bases and 0 bases, in that order; junction bases with no gene match: 10. The length of the CDR3 is 17 residues. CDR1 is SQVTM, CDR2 ANQGSEA, per germline. CDR3 nucleotide sequence: TGCAGCAACCGGGACAGGGGGCACCTTGCAACTAATGAAAAACTGTTTTTT. It yields the protein CSNRDRGHLATNEKLFF.

This clonotype has just a few counts. This chain links TRBV29-1 with TRBJ2-3, with D perhaps matching TRBD1 (5 bases). Trimming stripped 7 bases from V and 0 bases from J, with 8 bases between. Germline V lookup: CDR1 SQVTM, CDR2 ANQGSEA. The CDR3 runs to 12 residues. CDR3 region: CSARQSTDTQYF. The CDR3 DNA reads TGCAGCGCAAGACAGAGCACAGATACGCAGTATTTT.

This chain joins TRBV7-9 and TRBJ1-4; D unresolved. This CDR3 has 15 amino acids. Germline loops: CDR1 SEHNR, CDR2 FQNEAQ (reference sequence). The V gene lost 4 bases and the J gene lost 0 bases, with 9 bases spanning the gap. The CDR3, as DNA: TGTGCCAGCAGCTCAGACGCAGCAACTAATGAAAAACTGTTTTTT. It encodes CASSSDAATNEKLFF.

The chain links TRBV6-2 or TRBV6-3 to TRBJ2-1, with 13 bases that match TRBD2. CDR1 MNHEY and CDR2 SVGEGT come from the germline V gene. The CDR3 has 16 amino acids. Unmatched junction bases numbered 8, after V lost 6 bases and J lost 6 bases. The CDR3 nucleotides read TGTGCCAGCAGCCGGGCCGGACTAGCGGGAGCCAATGAGCAGTTCTTC. This gives the protein CASSRAGLAGANEQFF.

This clonotype was found a few times. The J gene is TRBJ2-3, the V gene TRBV11-3; D ambiguous. CDR1 and CDR2 (germline): SGHNT, YENEEA. CDR3 length: 16 residues. Trimming left V 2 bases short and J 2 bases short, with 14 bases between. The CDR3 DNA is TGTGCCAGCAGCTTAAAGGGCAACCACCCCACAGATACGCAGTATTTT. Amino acid sequence: CASSLKGNHPTDTQYF.

The chain couples TRBV19 to TRBJ1-5; 8 positions match TRBD1. V shed 9 bases and J 1 base; nucleotides not matched to a gene: 14. The germline CDR1 and CDR2 sequences are LNHDA and SQIVND (reference sequence). The CDR3 runs 17 residues. The CDR3 sequence is CASGPGTGISSNQPQHF. DNA for the CDR3: TGTGCCAGCGGTCCCGGGACAGGTATTTCGAGCAATCAGCCCCAGCATTTT. The full variable domain, its missing parts supplied by reference TRBV19 and TRBJ1-5, is DGGITQSPKYLFRKEGQNVTLSCEQNLNHDAMYWYRQDPGQGLRLIYYSQIVNDFQKGDIAEGYSVSREKKESFPLTVTSAQKNPTAFYLCASGPGTGISSNQPQHFGDGTRLSIL.

The J gene is TRBJ2-6, the V gene TRBV5-1, with TRBD2 matching over 9 bases. CDR1 is SGHRS, CDR2 YFSETQ, per germline. The CDR3 has 18 residues. The V segment lost 4 bases and the J segment 1 base; nucleotides outside the gene matches: 9. The CDR3 DNA reads as TGCGCCAGCAGCGCGCGGGAGGGGACCAAATCTGGGGCCAACGTCCTGACTTTC. It codes for CASSAREGTKSGANVLTF.